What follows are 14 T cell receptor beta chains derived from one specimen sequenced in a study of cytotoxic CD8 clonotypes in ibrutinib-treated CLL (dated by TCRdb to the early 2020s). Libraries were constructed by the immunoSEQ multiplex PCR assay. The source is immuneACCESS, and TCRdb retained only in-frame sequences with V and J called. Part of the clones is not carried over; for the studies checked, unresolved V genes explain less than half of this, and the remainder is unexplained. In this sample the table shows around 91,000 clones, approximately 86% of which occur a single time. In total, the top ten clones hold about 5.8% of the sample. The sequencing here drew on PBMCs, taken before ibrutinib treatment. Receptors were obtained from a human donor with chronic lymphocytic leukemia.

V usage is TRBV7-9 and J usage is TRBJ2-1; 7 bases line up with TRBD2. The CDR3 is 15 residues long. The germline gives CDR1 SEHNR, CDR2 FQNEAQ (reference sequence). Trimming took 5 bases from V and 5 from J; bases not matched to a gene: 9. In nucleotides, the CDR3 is TGTGCCAGCAGCCCTCGGGCTAGCGGAAACAATGAGCAGTTCTTC. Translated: CASSPRASGNNEQFF. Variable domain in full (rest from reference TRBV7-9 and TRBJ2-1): DTGVSQNPRHKITKRGQNVTFRCDPISEHNRLYWYRQTLGQGPEFLTYFQNEAQLEKSRLLSDRFSAERPKGSFSTLEIQRTEQGDSAMYLCASSPRASGNNEQFFGPGTRLTVL.

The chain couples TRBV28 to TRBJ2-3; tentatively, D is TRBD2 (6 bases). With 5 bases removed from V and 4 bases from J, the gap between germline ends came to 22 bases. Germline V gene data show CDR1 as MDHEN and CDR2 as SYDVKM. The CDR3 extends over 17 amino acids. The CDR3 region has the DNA TGTGCCAGCAGTACCTGGACTATCGGGAGAGGCTCAGATACGCAGTATTTT. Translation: CASSTWTIGRGSDTQYF.

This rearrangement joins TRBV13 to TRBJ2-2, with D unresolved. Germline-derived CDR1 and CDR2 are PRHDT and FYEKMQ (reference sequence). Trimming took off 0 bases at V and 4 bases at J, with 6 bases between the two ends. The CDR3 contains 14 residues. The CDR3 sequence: CASSLGGRTGELFF. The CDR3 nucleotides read TGTGCCAGCAGCTTAGGCGGTCGCACCGGGGAGCTGTTTTTT. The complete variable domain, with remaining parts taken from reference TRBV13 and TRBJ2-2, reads AAGVIQSPRHLIKEKRETATLKCYPIPRHDTVYWYQQGPGQDPQFLISFYEKMQSDKGSIPDRFSAQQFSDYHSELNMSSLELGDSALYFCASSLGGRTGELFFGEGSRLTVL.

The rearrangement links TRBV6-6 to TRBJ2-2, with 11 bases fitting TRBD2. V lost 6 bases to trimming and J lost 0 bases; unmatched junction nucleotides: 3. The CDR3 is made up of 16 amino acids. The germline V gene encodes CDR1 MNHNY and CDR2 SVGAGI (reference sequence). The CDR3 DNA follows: TGTGCCAGCAGATGGACTAGCGGGTCGAACACCGGGGAGCTGTTTTTT. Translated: CASRWTSGSNTGELFF.

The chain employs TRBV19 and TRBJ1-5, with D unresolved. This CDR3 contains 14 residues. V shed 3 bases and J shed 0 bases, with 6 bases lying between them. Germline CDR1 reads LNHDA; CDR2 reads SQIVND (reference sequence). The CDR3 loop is CASSIRSSNQPQHF. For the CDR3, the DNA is TGTGCCAGTAGTATCCGCAGTAGCAATCAGCCCCAGCATTTT.

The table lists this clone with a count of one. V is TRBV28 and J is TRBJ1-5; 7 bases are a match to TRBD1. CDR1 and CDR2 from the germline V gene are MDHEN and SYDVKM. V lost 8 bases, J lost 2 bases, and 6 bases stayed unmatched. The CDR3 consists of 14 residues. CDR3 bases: TGTGCCAGCCTAGACAGGGCGGGCAATCAGCCCCAGCATTTT. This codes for CASLDRAGNQPQHF.

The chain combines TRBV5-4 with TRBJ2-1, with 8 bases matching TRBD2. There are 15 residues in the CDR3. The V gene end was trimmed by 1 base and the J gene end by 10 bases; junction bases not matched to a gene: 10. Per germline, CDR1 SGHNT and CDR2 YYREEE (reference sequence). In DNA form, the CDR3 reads TGTGCCAGCAGCTTGTTCCCAGCGGGAGTAGACGAGCAGTTCTTC. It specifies CASSLFPAGVDEQFF.

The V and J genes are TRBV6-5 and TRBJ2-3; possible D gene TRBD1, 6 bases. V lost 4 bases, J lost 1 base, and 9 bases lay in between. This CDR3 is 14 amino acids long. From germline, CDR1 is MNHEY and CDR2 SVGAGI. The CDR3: CASSWGRRTDTQYF. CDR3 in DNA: TGTGCCAGCAGTTGGGGGCGGCGCACAGATACGCAGTATTTT.

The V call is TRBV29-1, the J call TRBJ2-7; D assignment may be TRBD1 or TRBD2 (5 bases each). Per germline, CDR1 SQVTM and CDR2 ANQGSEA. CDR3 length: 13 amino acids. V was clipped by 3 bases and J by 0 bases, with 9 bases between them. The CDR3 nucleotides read TGCAGCGTTGAGGGGACGGCCTCCTACGAGCAGTACTTC. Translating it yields CSVEGTASYEQYF.

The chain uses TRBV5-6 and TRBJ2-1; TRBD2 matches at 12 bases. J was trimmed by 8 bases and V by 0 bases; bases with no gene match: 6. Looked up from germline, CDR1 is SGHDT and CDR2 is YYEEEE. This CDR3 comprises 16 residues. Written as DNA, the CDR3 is TGTGCCAGCAGCTTGGCATTCCTAGCGGGAGGGGATGAGCAGTTCTTC. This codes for CASSLAFLAGGDEQFF. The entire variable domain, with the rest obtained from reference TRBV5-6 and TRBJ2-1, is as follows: DAGVTQSPTHLIKTRGQQVTLRCSPKSGHDTVSWYQQALGQGPQFIFQYYEEEERQRGNFPDRFSGHQFPNYSSELNVNALLLGDSALYLCASSLAFLAGGDEQFFGPGTRLTVL.

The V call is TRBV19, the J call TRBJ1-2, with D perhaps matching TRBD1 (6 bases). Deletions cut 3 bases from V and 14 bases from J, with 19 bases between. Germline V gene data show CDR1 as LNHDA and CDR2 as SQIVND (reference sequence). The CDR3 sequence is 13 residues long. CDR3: CASSIPQGTYRTF. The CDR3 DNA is TGTGCCAGTAGTATCCCCCAGGGGACGTACCGTACCTTC.

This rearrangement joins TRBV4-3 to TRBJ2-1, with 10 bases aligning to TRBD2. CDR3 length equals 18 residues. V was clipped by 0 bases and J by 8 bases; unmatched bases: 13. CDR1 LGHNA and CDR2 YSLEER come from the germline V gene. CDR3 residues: CASSQEWSSGSRHDEQFF. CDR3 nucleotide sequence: TGCGCCAGCAGCCAAGAATGGTCTAGCGGGAGTCGGCACGATGAGCAGTTCTTC.

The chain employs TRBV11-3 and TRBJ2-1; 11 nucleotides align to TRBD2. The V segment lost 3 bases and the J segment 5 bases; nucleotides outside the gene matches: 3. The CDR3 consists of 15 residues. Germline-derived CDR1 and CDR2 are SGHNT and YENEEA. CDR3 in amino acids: CASSLGTSGNNEQFF. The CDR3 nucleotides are TGTGCCAGCAGCTTGGGGACTAGCGGCAACAATGAGCAGTTCTTC.

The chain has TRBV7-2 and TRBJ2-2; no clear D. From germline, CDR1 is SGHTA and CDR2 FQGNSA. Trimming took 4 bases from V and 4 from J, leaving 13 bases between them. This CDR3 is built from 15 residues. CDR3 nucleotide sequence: TGTGCCAGCAGCTCGGAGTACTCTACCACCGGGGAGCTGTTTTTT. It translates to CASSSEYSTTGELFF.